This T cell receptor beta chain was retrieved from a study of OX40 agonist ivuxolimab in advanced cancers. The assay was immunoSEQ multiplex PCR, and TCRdb's table has in-frame clones only and misses some. The data show over 60,000 clones, almost 90% seen once. V lost 7 bases and J lost 6, with 18 bases in between. This CDR3 has 14 amino acids. Germline lookup yields CDR1 MDHEN and CDR2 SYDVKM. Sequenced here: CD4+ or CD8+ T cells sorted from blood, sampled in a trial of the OX40 agonist ivuxolimab. The V call is TRBV28, the J call TRBJ1-2; D is unresolved. This receptor was taken from an adult with an advanced solid tumor such as melanoma, head and neck, liver or kidney cancer. DNA for the CDR3: TGTGCCAGCACCCTCGTGAGAAAGAGGAATGGCTACACCTTC. It codes for CASTLVRKRNGYTF.